In its sample, the clone carrying this T cell receptor beta chain was seen a few times. This sample was included in a study of early T cells in non-severe SARS-CoV-2 infection. Between the trimmed V and J ends, which lost 0 bases and 3 bases, there was a span of 13 bases. CDR3 length: 15 residues. The germline CDR1 and CDR2 sequences are SGDLS and YYNGEE. Tagging with unique molecular identifiers was applied to individual cDNA molecules. TCRdb recomputed calls from the 5' RACE reads with MiXCR, one row per CDR3 protein. Of tens of thousands of distinct CDR3 sequences in the sample, approximately 9% were seen once.

The chain recombines TRBV9 with TRBJ2-7; D may be TRBD2 (6 bases). The sequence was obtained from an adult who was a healthcare worker with PCR-confirmed SARS-CoV-2 infection or an uninfected control (not recorded which). The material sequenced was whole blood, taken at baseline. CDR3 protein: CASSVGGVGIYEQYF. The CDR3 DNA reads TGTGCCAGCAGCGTAGGGGGGGTCGGGATCTACGAGCAGTACTTC.